This paragraph reports one T cell receptor beta chain. What it binds is unknown. This CDR3 contains 14 residues. Trimming removed 2 bases at V and 7 bases at J, with 15 bases between. The germline CDR1 and CDR2 sequences are SGHVS and FQNEAQ. The sample belongs to a study of shared clonotypes between healthy human individuals. About the study: There were three CD4 naive, three CD4 memory, two CD8 naive and one CD8 memory plates per donor.

General study findings and limits: A reduction in generation probabilities was seen for non-shared clonotypes relative to those shared by all four donors.

The assay was run at deep level. Over several immunoSEQ plates, each subset's genomic DNA was distributed in even portions. The repertoire was sequenced with immunoSEQ multiplex PCR; TCRdb's copy has only in-frame clones and lacks some. This table holds roughly 1,500,000 clones, roughly 98% found once. The TCR sequence derives from a man aged 25-45 years in good health. The sample was naive CD4+ T cells sorted from blood. Stated subset: CD45RA+ positively selected. The chain links TRBV7-8 to TRBJ2-7, with D possibly matching TRBD2 (5 bases). In DNA, the CDR3 is TGTGCCAGCAGCTTATTATCGGCATCGGGGGAGCAGTACTTC. Protein sequence: CASSLLSASGEQYF. Together with reference TRBV7-8 and TRBJ2-7, the CDR3 gives the full variable domain: GAGVSQSPRYKVAKRGQDVALRCDPISGHVSLFWYQQALGQGPEFLTYFQNEAQLDKSGLPSDRFFAERPEGSVSTLKIQRTQQEDSAVYLCASSLLSASGEQYFGPGTRLTVT.